This T cell receptor (beta chain) was identified during a study of identical twins. This clonotype was seen only a few times. Unique molecular identifiers were in the cDNA, with template-switch universal primer binding. A single record per CDR3 protein comes from TCRdb applying MiXCR to the 5' RACE reads. In the table there are over 200,000 distinct CDR3 sequences, roughly a tenth of which are singletons. This CDR3 is 15 amino acids long. The J segment lost 1 base and the V segment lost 4 bases, leaving 6 bases of the junction unmatched. Germline CDR1 SGHRS, CDR2 YFSETQ. The sequenced sample consisted of memory T cells sorted from blood. The TCR was taken from a middle-aged man in good health. V and J are TRBV5-1 and TRBJ1-1; 8 positions agree with TRBD1. CDR3 DNA: TGCGCCAGCAGCCCACGGACAGGGACGAACACTGAAGCTTTCTTT. Protein: CASSPRTGTNTEAFF.